The clone carrying this T cell receptor (beta chain) was seen a single time. Both subsets, CD45RA+ naive and CD45RA-negative memory, were split from the CD4+ cells. Template for every sorted-subset replicate PCR totaled approximately 0.2 ug DNA, about 30,000 T cell genomes. TCRdb's copy holds only in-frame clones and misses some; the assay was immunoSEQ multiplex PCR. Of 1,400,000 or so clones in the sample, approximately 98.5% are singletons; the top ten hold around 0.38%. V lost 0 bases to trimming and J lost 5 bases; unmatched junction nucleotides: 2. CDR1 and CDR2 from the germline V gene are SGDLS and YYNGEE. The CDR3 contains 14 residues. The data were obtained in a study of shared clonotypes between healthy human individuals.

The sequenced sample consisted of naive CD4+ T cells sorted from blood. Documented subset: CD45RA+ positively selected. The chain joins TRBV9 to TRBJ1-1; 9 positions agree with TRBD1. The clonotype was recovered from a man aged 25-45 years in good health. Written as DNA, the CDR3 is TGTGCCAGCAGCGTAGTAGACAGGGGGACTGAAGCTTTCTTT. Translation: CASSVVDRGTEAFF. The complete variable domain, with remaining parts taken from reference TRBV9 and TRBJ1-1, reads DSGVTQTPKHLITATGQRVTLRCSPRSGDLSVYWYQQSLDQGLQFLIQYYNGEERAKGNILERFSAQQFPDLHSELNLSSLELGDSALYFCASSVVDRGTEAFFGQGTRLTVV.